This T cell receptor beta chain appears in the sequencing data of a study of shared clonotypes between healthy human individuals. Comments on this clone: Its specificity is not known.

Study-wide results and limits: Naive subsets generally exceeded memory subsets in estimated richness.

The assay was immunoSEQ multiplex PCR, and TCRdb's table has in-frame clones only and misses some. The sample shows roughly 2.2 million clones, more than 80% of them seen only once. V gave up 0 bases and J gave up 2 bases, with 10 bases separating them. Germline V lookup: CDR1 SGHRS, CDR2 YFSETQ. The CDR3 loop spans 15 amino acids. A CD45RA+ naive subset and a CD45RA-negative memory subset were split from CD4+ cells. The gene calls are TRBV5-1 and TRBJ2-3; no definite D call. Sequencing was performed on naive CD4+ T cells from PBMCs. Noted subset: CD45RA+ positively selected. This clonotype was sampled from a man aged 18 to 29 in good health. Some clones in this sample may be carry-over from other donors' samples. The CDR3 sequence: CASSLVPGYTDTQYF. The CDR3 DNA reads as TGCGCCAGCAGCTTGGTCCCAGGATACACAGATACGCAGTATTTT. The variable domain in full, with the rest retrieved from reference TRBV5-1 and TRBJ2-3, is KAGVTQTPRYLIKTRGQQVTLSCSPISGHRSVSWYQQTPGQGLQFLFEYFSETQRNKGNFPGRFSGRQFSNSRSEMNVSTLELGDSALYLCASSLVPGYTDTQYFGPGTRLTVL.